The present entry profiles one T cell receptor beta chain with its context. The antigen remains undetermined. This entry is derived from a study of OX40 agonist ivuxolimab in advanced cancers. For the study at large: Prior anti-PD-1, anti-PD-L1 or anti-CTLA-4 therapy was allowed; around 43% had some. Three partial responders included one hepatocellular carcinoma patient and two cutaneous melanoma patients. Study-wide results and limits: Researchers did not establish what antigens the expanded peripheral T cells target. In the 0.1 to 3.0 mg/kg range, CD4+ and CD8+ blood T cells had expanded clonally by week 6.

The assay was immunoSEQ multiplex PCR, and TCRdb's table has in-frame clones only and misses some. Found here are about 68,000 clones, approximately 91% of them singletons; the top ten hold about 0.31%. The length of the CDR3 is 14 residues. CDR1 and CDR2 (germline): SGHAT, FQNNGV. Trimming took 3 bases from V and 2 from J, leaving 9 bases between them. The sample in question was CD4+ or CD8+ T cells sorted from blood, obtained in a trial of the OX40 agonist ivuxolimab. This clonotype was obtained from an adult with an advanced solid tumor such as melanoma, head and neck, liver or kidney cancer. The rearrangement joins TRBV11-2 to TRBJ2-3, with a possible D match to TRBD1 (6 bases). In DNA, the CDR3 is TGTGCCAGCAGCTTTTACAGGGACACAGATACGCAGTATTTT. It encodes CASSFYRDTDTQYF.